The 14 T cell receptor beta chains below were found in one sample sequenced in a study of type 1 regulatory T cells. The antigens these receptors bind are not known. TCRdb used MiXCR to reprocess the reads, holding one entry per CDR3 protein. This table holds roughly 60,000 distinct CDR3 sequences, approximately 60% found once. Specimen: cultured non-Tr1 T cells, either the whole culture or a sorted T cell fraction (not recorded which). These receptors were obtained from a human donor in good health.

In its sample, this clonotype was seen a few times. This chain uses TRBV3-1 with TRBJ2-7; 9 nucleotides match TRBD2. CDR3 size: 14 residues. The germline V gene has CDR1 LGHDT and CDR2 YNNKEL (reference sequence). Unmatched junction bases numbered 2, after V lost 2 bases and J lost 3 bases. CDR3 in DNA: TGTGCCAGCAGCCAACTAGCGGGATTCTACGAGCAGTACTTC. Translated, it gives CASSQLAGFYEQYF.

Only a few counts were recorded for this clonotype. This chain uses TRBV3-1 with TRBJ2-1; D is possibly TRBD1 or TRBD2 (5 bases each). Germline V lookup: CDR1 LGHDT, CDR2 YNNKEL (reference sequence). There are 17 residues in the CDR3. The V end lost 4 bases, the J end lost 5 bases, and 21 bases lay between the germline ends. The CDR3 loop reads CASSPRTGLAPHNEQFF. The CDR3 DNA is TGTGCCAGCAGCCCGCGGACGGGGCTAGCCCCCCACAATGAGCAGTTCTTC.

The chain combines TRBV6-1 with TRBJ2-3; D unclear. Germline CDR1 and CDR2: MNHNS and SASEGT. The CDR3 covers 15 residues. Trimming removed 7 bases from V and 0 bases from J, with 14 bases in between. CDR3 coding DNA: TGTGCCAGCACCGTCGGTGGTGCTAGCACAGATACGCAGTATTTT. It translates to CASTVGGASTDTQYF.

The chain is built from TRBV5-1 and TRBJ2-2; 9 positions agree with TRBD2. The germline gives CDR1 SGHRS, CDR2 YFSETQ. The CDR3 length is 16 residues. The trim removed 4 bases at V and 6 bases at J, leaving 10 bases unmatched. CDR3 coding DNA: TGCGCCAGCAGCCATCATAGCGGGAGCGCTTCCGGGGAGCTGTTTTTT. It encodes CASSHHSGSASGELFF. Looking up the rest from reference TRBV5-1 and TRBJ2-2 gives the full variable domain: KAGVTQTPRYLIKTRGQQVTLSCSPISGHRSVSWYQQTPGQGLQFLFEYFSETQRNKGNFPGRFSGRQFSNSRSEMNVSTLELGDSALYLCASSHHSGSASGELFFGEGSRLTVL.

The CDR3 sequence: CSARDAQVITEAFF. The CDR3 DNA sequence: TGCAGTGCTAGAGATGCCCAAGTGATCACTGAAGCTTTCTTT. The V gene is TRBV20-1, the J gene TRBJ1-1; D ambiguous. This CDR3 is 14 amino acids long. V gave up 0 bases and J gave up 4 bases, with 12 bases separating them. CDR1 DFQATT and CDR2 SNEGSKA come from the germline V gene (reference sequence).

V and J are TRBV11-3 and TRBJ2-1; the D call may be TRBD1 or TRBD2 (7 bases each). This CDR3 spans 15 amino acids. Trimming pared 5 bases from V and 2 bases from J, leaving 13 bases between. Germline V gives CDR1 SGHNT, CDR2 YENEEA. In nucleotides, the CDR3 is TGTGCCAGCAGCCCCTCAGGGGGGGCCTACAATGAGCAGTTCTTC. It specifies CASSPSGGAYNEQFF.

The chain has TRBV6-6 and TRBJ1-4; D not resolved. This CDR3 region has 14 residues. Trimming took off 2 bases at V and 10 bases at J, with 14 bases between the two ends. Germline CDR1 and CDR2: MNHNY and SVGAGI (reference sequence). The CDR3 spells CASSYVPVGGKLFF. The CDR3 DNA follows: TGTGCCAGCAGTTACGTCCCAGTGGGTGGAAAACTGTTTTTT.

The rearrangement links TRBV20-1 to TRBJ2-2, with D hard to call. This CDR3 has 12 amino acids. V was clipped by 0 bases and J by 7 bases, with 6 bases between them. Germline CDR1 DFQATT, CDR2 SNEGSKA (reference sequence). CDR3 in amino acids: CSAREGDGELFF. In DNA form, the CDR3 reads TGCAGTGCTAGAGAAGGAGACGGGGAGCTGTTTTTT.

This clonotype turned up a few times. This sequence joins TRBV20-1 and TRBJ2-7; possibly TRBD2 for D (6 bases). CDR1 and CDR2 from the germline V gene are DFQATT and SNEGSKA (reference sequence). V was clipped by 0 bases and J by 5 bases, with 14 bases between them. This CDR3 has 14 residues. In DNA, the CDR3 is TGCAGTGCTAGAGAAGGAGGGCCTCTCGACGAGCAGTACTTC. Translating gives CSAREGGPLDEQYF.

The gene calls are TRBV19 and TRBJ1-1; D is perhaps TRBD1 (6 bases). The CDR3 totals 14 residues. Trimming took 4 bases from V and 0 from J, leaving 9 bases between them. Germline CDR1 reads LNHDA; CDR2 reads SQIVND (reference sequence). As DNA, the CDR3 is TGTGCCAGTAGTAGCGGACAGATGAACACTGAAGCTTTCTTT. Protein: CASSSGQMNTEAFF.

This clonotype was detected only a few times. CDR3 region: CSASGLAASYNEQFF. The CDR3 DNA sequence: TGCAGTGCTAGCGGACTAGCGGCTTCCTACAATGAGCAGTTCTTC. The rearrangement joins TRBV20-1 to TRBJ2-1; TRBD2 agrees at 10 bases. V lost 3 bases, J lost 1 base, and 3 bases stayed unmatched. Germline CDR1 DFQATT, CDR2 SNEGSKA (reference sequence). This CDR3 is built from 15 residues.

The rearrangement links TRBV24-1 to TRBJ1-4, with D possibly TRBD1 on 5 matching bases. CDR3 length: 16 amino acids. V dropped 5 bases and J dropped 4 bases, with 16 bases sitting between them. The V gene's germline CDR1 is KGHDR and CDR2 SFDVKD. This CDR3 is CATSGSFAGDNEKLFF. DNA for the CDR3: TGTGCCACCAGTGGATCATTTGCGGGGGATAATGAAAAACTGTTTTTT.

The CDR3 DNA reads as TGTGCCAGCAGCTTAGATTGGCCTAGCGGGAGAAGTGAGCAGTTCTTC. It is translated as CASSLDWPSGRSEQFF. This chain links TRBV11-2 with TRBJ2-1, with 10 nucleotides matching TRBD2. Germline V CDR1 and CDR2: SGHAT, FQNNGV. CDR3 length equals 16 residues. V shed 0 bases and J 9 bases; nucleotides not matched to a gene: 8.

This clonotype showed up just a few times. Here the CDR3 reads CASSLPRYEQYF. CDR3 nucleotides: TGTGCCAGCAGCTTACCGCGCTACGAGCAGTACTTC. The gene calls are TRBV7-9 and TRBJ2-7; D not resolved. In germline, CDR1 is SEHNR, CDR2 FQNEAQ (reference sequence). This CDR3 contains 12 residues. Between the trimmed V and J ends, which lost 2 bases and 3 bases, there was a span of 5 bases.